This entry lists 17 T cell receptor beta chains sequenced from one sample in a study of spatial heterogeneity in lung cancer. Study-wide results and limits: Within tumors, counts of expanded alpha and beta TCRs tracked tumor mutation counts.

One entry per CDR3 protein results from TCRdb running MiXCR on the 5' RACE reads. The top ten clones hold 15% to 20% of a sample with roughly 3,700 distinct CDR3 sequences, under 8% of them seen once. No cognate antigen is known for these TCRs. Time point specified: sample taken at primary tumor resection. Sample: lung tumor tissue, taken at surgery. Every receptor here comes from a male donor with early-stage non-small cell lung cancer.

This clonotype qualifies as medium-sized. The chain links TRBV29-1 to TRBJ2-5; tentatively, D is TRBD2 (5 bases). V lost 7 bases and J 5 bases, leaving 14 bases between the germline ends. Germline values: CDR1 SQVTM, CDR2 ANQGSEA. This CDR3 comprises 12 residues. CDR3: CSATRSRETQYF. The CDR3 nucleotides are TGCAGCGCTACTAGATCGCGGGAGACCCAGTACTTC.

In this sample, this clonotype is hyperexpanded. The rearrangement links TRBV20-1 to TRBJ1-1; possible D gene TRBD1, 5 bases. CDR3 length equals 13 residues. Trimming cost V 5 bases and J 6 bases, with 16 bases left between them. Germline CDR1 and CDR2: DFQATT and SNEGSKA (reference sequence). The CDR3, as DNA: TGCAGTGCTGGGGGAGGTGGCCTGGCTGAAGCTTTCTTT. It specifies CSAGGGGLAEAFF.

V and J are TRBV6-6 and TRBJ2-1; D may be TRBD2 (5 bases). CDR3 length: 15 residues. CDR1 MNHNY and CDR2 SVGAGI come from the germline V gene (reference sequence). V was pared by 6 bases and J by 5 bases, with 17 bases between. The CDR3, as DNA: TGTGCCAGCAGCCGAACCTCGTCCGGGGACAATGAGCAGTTCTTC. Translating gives CASSRTSSGDNEQFF.

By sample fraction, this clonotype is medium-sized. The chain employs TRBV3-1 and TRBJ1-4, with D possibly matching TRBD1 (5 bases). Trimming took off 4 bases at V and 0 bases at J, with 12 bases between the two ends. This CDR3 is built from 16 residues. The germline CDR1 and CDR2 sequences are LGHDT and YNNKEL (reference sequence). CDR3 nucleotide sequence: TGTGCCAGCAGCCCGGGGGGGAGGTCAACTAATGAAAAACTGTTTTTT. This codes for CASSPGGRSTNEKLFF.

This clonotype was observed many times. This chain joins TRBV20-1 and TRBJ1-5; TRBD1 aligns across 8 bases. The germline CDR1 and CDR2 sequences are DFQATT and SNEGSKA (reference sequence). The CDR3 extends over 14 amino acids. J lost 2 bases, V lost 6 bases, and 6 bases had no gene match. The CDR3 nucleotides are TGCAGTGCCGTGACAGGGGAGGGCAATCAGCCCCAGCATTTT. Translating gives CSAVTGEGNQPQHF.

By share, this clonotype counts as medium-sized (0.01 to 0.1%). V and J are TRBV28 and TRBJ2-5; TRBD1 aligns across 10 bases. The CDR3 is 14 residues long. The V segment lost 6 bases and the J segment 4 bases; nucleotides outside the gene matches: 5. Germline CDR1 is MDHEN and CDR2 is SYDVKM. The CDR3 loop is CASSSGQGRETQYF. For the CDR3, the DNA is TGTGCCAGCAGCTCGGGACAGGGGAGAGAGACCCAGTACTTC.

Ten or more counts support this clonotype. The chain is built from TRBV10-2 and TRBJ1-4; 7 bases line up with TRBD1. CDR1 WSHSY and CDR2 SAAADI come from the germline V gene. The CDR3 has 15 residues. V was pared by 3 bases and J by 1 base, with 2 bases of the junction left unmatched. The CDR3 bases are TGCGCCAGCAGTGAACAGGGGAAAACTAATGAAAAACTGTTTTTT. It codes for CASSEQGKTNEKLFF.

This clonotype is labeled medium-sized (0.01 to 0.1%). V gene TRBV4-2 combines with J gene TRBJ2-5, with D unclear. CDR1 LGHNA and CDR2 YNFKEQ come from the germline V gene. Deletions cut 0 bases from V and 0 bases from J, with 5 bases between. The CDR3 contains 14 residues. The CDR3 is CASSQDTYQETQYF. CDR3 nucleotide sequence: TGTGCCAGCAGCCAAGACACCTACCAAGAGACCCAGTACTTC.

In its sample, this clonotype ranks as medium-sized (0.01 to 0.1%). CDR3 bases: TGCAGCGGGGAGGACCCTACAACTAATGAAAAGGACCCTACAACTAATGAAAAACTGTTTTTT. This sequence encodes CSGEDPTTNEKDPTTNEKLFF. The V and J genes are TRBV29-1 and TRBJ1-4; D is uncertain. The CDR3 consists of 21 residues. Trimming took off 7 bases at V and 0 bases at J, with 33 bases between the two ends. Per the germline V gene, CDR1 is SQVTM and CDR2 is ANQGSEA.

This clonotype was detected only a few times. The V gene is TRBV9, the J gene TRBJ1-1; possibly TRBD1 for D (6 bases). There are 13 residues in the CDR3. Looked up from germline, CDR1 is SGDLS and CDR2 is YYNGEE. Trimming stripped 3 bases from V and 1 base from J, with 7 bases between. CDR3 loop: CASSATGNTEAFF. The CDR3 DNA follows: TGTGCCAGCAGCGCGACAGGGAACACTGAAGCTTTCTTT. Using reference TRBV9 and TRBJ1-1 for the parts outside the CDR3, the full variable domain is DSGVTQTPKHLITATGQRVTLRCSPRSGDLSVYWYQQSLDQGLQFLIQYYNGEERAKGNILERFSAQQFPDLHSELNLSSLELGDSALYFCASSATGNTEAFFGQGTRLTVV.

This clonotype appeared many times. The CDR3 reads CASSSGGARETQYF. The CDR3 bases are TGTGCCAGCAGCAGCGGGGGGGCGAGGGAGACCCAGTACTTC. The V call is TRBV11-2, the J call TRBJ2-5; TRBD2 agrees at 10 bases. The CDR3 length is 14 residues. CDR1 is SGHAT and CDR2 is FQNNGV in the germline V gene. The V and J ends lost 5 bases and 5 bases, in that order; junction bases with no gene match: 5.

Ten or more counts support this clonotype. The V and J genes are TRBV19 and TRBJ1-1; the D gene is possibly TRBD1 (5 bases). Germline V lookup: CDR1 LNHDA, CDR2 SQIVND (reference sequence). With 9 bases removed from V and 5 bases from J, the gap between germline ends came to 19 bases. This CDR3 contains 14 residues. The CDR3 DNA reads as TGTGCCAGCCATCGGGGGGGGGGAGTGACTGAAGCTTTCTTT. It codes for CASHRGGGVTEAFF.

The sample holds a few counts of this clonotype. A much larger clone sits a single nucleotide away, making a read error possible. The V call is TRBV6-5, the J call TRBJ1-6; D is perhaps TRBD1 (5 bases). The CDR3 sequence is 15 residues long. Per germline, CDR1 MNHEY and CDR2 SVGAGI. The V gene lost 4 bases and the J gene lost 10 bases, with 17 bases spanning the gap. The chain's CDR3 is CASSSGRAGRSPLHF. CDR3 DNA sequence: TGTGCCAGCAGTTCGGGACGGGCTGGGCGGTCACCCCTCCACTTT.

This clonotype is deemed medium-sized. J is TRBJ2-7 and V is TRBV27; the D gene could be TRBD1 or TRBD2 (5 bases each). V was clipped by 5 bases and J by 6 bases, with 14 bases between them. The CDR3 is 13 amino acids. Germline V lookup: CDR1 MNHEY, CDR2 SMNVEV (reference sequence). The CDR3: CASSTNTGGEQYF. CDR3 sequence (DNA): TGTGCCAGCAGTACCAACACTGGGGGCGAGCAGTACTTC.

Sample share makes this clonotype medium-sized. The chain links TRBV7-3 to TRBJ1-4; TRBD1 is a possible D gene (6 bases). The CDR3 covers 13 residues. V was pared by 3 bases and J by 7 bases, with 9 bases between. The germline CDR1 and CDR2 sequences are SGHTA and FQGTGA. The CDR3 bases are TGTGCCAGCAGCTTGGTCAGGGGTGAAAAACTGTTTTTT. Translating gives CASSLVRGEKLFF.

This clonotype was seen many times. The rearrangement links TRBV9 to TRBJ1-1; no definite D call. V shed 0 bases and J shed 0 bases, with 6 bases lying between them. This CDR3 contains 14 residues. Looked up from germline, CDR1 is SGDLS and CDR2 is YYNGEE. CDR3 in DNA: TGTGCCAGCAGCGTAGGGCAGCTGAACACTGAAGCTTTCTTT. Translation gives CASSVGQLNTEAFF.

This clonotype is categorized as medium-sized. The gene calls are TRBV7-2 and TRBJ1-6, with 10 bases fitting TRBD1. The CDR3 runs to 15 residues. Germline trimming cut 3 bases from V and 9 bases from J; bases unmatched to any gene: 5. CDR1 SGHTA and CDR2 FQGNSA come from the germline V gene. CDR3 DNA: TGTGCCAGCAGCTTGACCGGGACAGGGGTTTCACCCCTCCACTTT. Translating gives CASSLTGTGVSPLHF.